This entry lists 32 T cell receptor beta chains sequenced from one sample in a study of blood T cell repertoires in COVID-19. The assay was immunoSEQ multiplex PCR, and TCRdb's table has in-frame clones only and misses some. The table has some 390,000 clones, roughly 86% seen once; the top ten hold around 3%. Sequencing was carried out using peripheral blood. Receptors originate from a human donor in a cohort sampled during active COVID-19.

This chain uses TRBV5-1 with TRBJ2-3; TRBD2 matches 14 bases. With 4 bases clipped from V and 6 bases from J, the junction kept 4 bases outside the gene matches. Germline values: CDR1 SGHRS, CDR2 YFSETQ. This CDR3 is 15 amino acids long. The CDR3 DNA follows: TGCGCCAGCAGCCTTAGGACTAGCGGGGGGGATACGCAGTATTTT. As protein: CASSLRTSGGDTQYF.

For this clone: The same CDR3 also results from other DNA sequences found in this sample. CDR3 sequence reads: CASSLGRSTDTQYF. CDR3 DNA: TGTGCCAGCAGCTTAGGGAGGAGTACAGATACGCAGTATTTT. This chain connects TRBV11-3 to TRBJ2-3, with D tentatively TRBD2 (5 bases). The V gene lost 1 base and the J gene lost 3 bases, with 8 bases spanning the gap. The germline V gene encodes CDR1 SGHNT and CDR2 YENEEA. The CDR3 spans 14 residues.

CDR3: CASSQSRGRGYTF. CDR3 nucleotide sequence: TGCGCCAGCAGTCAATCCCGGGGTCGAGGCTACACCTTC. The chain is built from TRBV23-1 and TRBJ1-2; no clear D gene. TRBV23-1 is an ORF for which the function is uncertain. The CDR3 length is 13 residues. The ends were cut back, 0 bases at V and 8 bases at J, with 10 bases in the middle.

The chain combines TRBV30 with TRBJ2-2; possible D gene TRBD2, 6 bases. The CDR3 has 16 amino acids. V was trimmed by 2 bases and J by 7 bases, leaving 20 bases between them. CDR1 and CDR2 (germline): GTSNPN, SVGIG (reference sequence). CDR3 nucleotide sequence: TGTGCCTGGAGTAGCGCGGGATATTCACTAAGCGGGGAGCTGTTTTTT. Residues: CAWSSAGYSLSGELFF.

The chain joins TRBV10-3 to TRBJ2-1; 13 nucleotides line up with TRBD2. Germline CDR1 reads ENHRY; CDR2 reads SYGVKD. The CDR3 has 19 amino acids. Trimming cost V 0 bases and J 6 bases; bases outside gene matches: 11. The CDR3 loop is CAISESTSGRSAASNEQFF. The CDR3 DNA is TGTGCCATCAGTGAGTCGACTAGCGGGAGGTCCGCCGCCAGCAATGAGCAGTTCTTC.

The CDR3 nucleotides are TGTGCCAGTAGTATTTTACCCGACAGCACCGGGGAGCTGTTTTTT. It translates to CASSILPDSTGELFF. J is TRBJ2-2 and V is TRBV19, with a tentative D call TRBD1 (5 bases). Germline CDR1 reads LNHDA; CDR2 reads SQIVND (reference sequence). V lost 3 bases, J lost 4 bases, and 12 bases lay in between. This CDR3 region has 15 residues.

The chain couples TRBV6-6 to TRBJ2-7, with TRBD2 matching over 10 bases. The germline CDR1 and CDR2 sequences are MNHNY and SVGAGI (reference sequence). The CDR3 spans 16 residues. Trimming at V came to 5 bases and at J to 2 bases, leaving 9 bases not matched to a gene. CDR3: CASSRTGTSVTYEQYF. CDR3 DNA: TGTGCCAGCAGTAGAACCGGGACTAGCGTAACCTACGAGCAGTACTTC.

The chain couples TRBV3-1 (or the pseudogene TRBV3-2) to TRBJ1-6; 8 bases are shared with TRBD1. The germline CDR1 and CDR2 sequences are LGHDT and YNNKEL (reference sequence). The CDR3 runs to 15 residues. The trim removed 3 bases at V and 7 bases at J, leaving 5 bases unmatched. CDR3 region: CASSHGQGWNSPLHF. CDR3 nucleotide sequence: TGTGCCAGCAGCCACGGACAGGGCTGGAATTCACCCCTCCACTTT.

This chain's CDR3 is CASSSFSGRETSYNEQFF. The DNA for the CDR3 is TGTGCCAGCAGCTCCTTTAGCGGGAGGGAAACCTCCTACAATGAGCAGTTCTTC. V is TRBV7-9 and J is TRBJ2-1, with 11 bases matching TRBD2. Losses at the gene ends were 4 bases for V and 0 bases for J; bases not matched to a gene: 8. Germline V gene lookup returns CDR1 SEHNR and CDR2 FQNEAQ (reference sequence). The CDR3 is 18 amino acids.

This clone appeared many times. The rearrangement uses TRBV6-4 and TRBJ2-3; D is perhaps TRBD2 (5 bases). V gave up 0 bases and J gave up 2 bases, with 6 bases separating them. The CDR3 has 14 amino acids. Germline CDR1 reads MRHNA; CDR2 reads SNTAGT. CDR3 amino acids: CASSDSRDTDTQYF. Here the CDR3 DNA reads TGTGCCAGCAGTGACTCTCGGGACACAGATACGCAGTATTTT.

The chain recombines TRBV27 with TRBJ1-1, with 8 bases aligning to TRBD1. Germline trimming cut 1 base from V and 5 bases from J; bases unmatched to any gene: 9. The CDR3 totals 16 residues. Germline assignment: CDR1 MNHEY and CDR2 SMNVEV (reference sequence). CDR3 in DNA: TGTGCCAGCAGTTTATTCCGGGACAGGAGGGGTACTGAAGCTTTCTTT. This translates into CASSLFRDRRGTEAFF.

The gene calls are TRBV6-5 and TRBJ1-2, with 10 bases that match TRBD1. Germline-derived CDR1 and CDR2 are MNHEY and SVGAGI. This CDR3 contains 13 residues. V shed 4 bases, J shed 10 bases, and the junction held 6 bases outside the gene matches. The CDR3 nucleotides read TGTGCCAGCAGTTCCCCCGGGACAGGGGTCTACACCTTC. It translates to CASSSPGTGVYTF.

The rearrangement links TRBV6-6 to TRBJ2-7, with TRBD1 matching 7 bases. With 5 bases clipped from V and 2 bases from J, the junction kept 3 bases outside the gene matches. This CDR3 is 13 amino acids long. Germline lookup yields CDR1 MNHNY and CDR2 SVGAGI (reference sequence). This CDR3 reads CASSRDRAYEQYF. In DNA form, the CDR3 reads TGTGCCAGCAGTCGCGACAGGGCCTACGAGCAGTACTTC.

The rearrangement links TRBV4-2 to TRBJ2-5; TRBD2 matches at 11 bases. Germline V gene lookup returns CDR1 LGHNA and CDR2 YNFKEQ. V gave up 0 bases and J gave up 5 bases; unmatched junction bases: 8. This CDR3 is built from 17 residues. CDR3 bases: TGTGCCAGCAGCCAAGAGTTTAGCGGGGGGGCCGGGGAGACCCAGTACTTC. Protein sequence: CASSQEFSGGAGETQYF.

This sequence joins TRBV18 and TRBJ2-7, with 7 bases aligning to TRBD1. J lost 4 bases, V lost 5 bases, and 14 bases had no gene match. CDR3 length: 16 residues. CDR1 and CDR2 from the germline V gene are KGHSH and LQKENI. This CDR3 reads CASSSAVGDSSYEQYF. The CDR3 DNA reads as TGTGCCAGCTCATCCGCGGTAGGGGACAGTAGTTACGAGCAGTACTTC.

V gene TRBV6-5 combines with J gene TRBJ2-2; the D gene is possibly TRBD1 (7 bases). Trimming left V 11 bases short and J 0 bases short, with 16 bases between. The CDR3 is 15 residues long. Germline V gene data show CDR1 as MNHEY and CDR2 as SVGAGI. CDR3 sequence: CAGQGGVSNTGELFF. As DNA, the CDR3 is TGTGCCGGGCAGGGGGGAGTATCGAACACCGGGGAGCTGTTTTTT.

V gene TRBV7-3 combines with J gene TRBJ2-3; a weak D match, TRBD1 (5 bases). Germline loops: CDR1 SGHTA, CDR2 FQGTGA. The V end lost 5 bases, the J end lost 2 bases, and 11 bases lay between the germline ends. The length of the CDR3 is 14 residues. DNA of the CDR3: TGTGCCAGCAGCCTCGGACACAACACAGATACGCAGTATTTT. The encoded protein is CASSLGHNTDTQYF. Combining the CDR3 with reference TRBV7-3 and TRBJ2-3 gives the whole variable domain GAGVSQTPSNKVTEKGKYVELRCDPISGHTALYWYRQSLGQGPEFLIYFQGTGAADDSGLPNDRFFAVRPEGSVSTLKIQRTERGDSAVYLCASSLGHNTDTQYFGPGTRLTVL.

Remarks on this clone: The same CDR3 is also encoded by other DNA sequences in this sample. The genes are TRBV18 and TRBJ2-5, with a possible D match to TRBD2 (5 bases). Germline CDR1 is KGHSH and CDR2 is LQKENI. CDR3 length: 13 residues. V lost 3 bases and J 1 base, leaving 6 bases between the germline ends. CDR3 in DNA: TGTGCCAGCTCACCGGACTCCCAAGAGACCCAGTACTTC. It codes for CASSPDSQETQYF.

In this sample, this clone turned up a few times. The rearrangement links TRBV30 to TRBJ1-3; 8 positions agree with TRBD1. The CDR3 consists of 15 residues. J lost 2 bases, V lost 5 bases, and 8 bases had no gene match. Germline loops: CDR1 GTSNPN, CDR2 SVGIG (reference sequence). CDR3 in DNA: TGTGCCTGGTCCCAGGGGGCGCTTCCTGGAAACACCATATATTTT. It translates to CAWSQGALPGNTIYF.

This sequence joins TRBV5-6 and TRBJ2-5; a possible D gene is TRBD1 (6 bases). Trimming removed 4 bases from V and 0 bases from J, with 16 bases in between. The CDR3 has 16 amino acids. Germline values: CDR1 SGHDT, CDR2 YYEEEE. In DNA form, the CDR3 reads TGTGCCAGCAGCACCCGACAGGAGTGGTACCAAGAGACCCAGTACTTC. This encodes CASSTRQEWYQETQYF.

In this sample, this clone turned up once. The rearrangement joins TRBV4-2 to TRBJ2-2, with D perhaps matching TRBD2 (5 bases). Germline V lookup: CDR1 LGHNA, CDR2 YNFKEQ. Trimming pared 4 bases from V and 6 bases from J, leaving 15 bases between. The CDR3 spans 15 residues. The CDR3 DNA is TGTGCCAGCAGCCGCGGAGTTACTAGGGCCGGGGAGCTGTTTTTT. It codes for CASSRGVTRAGELFF.

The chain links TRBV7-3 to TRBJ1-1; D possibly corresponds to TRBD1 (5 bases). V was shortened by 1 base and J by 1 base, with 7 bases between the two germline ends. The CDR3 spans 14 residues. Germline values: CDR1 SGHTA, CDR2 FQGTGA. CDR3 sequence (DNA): TGTGCCAGCAGCTTAAGTACAGGGAACACTGAAGCTTTCTTT. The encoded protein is CASSLSTGNTEAFF.

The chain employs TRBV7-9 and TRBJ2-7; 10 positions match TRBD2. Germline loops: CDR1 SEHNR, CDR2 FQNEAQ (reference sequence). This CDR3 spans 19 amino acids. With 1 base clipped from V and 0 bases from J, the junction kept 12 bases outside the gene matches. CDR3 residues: CASSLGGAASGGLSYEQYF. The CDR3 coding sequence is TGTGCCAGCAGCTTAGGAGGGGCGGCTAGCGGGGGACTCTCCTACGAGCAGTACTTC.

The CDR3 coding sequence is TGTGCCTGGAGTGTAGACAGGGGGACGTTGGAGAACACTGAAGCTTTCTTT. Translating it yields CAWSVDRGTLENTEAFF. The chain uses TRBV30 and TRBJ1-1, with TRBD1 matching over 9 bases. From germline, CDR1 is GTSNPN and CDR2 SVGIG (reference sequence). The CDR3 totals 17 residues. The V segment lost 0 bases and the J segment 1 base; nucleotides outside the gene matches: 9.

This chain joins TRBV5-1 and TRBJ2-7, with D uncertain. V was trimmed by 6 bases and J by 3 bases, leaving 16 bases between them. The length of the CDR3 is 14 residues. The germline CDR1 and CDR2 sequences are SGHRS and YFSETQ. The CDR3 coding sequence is TGCGCCAGCAAGCCCATTTCGTCCCTCTACGAGCAGTACTTC. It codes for CASKPISSLYEQYF.

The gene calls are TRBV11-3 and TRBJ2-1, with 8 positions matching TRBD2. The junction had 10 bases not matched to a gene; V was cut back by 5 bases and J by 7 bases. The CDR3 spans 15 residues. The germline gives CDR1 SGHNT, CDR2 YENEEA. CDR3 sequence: CASSHRRTSTNEQFF. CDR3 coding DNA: TGTGCCAGCAGCCACAGGCGGACTAGCACAAATGAGCAGTTCTTC.

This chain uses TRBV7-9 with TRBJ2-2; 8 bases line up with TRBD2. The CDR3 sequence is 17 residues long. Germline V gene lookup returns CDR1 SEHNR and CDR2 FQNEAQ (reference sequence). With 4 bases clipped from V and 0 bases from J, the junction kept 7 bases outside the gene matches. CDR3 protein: CASSSGGLKTNTGELFF. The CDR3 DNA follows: TGTGCCAGCAGCTCGGGGGGGCTCAAAACGAACACCGGGGAGCTGTTTTTT.

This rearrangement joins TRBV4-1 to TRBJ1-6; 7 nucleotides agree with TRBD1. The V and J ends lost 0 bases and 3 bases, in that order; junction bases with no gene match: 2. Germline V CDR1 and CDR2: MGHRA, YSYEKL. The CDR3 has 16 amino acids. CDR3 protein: CASSQEGQFYNSPLHF. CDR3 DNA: TGCGCCAGCAGCCAAGAGGGACAGTTCTATAATTCACCCCTCCACTTT.

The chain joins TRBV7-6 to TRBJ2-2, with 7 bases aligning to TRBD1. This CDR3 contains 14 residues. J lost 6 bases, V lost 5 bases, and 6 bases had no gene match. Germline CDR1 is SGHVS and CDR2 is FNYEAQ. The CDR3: CASSPRQGPGELFF. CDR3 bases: TGTGCCAGCAGCCCGCGACAGGGCCCCGGGGAGCTGTTTTTT.

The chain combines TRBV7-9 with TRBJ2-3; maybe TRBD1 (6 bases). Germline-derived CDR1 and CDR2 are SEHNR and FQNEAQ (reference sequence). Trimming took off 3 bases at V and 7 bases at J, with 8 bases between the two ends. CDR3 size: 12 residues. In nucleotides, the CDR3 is TGTGCCAGCAGCTTCGGGACAAATACGCAGTATTTT. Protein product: CASSFGTNTQYF. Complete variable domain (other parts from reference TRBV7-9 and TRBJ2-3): DTGVSQNPRHKITKRGQNVTFRCDPISEHNRLYWYRQTLGQGPEFLTYFQNEAQLEKSRLLSDRFSAERPKGSFSTLEIQRTEQGDSAMYLCASSFGTNTQYFGPGTRLTVL.

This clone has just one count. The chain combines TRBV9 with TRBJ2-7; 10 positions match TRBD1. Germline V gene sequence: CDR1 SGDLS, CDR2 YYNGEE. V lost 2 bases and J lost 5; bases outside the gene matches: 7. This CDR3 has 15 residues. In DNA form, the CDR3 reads TGTGCCAGCAGCGTGGGGACAGGGGTACACCACGAGCAGTACTTC. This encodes CASSVGTGVHHEQYF.

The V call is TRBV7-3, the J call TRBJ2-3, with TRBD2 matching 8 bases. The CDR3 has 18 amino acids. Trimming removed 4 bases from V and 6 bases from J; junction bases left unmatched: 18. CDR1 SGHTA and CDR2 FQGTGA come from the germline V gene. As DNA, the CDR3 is TGTGCCAGCAGCTCCCGGGGGAGCGGGAGTGGCGATTTTGATACGCAGTATTTT. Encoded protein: CASSSRGSGSGDFDTQYF.